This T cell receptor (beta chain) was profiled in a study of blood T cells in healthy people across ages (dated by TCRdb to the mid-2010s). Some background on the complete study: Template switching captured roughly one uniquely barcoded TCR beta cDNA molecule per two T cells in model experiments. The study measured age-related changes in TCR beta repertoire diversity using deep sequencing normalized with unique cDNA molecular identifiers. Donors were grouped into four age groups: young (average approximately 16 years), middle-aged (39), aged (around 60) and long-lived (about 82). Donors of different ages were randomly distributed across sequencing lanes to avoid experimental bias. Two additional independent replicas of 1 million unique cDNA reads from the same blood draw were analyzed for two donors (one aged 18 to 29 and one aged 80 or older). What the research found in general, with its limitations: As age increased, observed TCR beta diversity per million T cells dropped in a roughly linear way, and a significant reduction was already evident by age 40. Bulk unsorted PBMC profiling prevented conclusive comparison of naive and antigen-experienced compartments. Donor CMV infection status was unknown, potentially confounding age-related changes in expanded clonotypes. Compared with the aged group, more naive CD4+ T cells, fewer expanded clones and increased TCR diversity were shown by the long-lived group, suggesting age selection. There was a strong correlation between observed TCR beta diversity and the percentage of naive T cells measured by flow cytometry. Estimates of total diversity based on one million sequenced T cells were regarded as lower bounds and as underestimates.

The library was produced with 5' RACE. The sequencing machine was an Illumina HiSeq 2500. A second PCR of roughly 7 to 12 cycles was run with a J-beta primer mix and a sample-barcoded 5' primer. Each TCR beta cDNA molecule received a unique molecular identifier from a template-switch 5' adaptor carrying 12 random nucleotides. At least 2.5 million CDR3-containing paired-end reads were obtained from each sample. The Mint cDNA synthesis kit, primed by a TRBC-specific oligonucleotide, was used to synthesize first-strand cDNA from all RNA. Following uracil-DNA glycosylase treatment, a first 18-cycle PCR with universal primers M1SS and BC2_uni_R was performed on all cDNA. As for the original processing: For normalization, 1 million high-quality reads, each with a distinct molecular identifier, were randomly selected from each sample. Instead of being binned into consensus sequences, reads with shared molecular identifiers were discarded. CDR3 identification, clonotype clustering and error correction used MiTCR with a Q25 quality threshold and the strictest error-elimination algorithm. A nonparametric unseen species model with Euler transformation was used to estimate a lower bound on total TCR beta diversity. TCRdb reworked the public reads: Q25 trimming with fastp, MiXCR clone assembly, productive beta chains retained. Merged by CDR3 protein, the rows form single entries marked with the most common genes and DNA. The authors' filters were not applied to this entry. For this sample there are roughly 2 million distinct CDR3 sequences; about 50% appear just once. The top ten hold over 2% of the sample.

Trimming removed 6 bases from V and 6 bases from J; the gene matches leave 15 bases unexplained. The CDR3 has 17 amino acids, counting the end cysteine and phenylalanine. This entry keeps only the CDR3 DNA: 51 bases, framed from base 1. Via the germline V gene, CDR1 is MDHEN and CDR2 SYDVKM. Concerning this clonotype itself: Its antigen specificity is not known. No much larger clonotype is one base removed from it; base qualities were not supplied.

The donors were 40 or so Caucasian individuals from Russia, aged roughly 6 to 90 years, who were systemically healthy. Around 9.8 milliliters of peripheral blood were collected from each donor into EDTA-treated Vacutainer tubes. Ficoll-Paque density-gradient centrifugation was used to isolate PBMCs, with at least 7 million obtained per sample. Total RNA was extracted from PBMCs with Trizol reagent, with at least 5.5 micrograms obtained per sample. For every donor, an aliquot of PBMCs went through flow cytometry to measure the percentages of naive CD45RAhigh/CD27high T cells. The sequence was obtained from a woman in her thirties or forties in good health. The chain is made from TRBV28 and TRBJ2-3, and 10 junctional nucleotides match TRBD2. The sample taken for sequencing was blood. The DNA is TGTGCCAGCAGCCTCACGGCCGCTAGCGGGGGCTTCGATACGCAGTATTTT. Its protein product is CASSLTAASGGFDTQYF.